The T cell receptor (beta chain) described here comes from a study of blood T cell repertoires in COVID-19. The study drew participants aged about 18 to 89 years from about two dozen US areas. Using immunoSEQ multiplex PCR, the repertoire was profiled, and TCRdb retains in-frame clones only, with some absent. This sample has some 270,000 clones; more than 85% occur once, and the top ten carry 2.8%. This sequence was found in a middle-aged man who had been exposed to COVID-19. The source material was PBMCs or T cells enriched from blood (not recorded which).

The CDR3 spells CASSVPGQTNYGYTF. CDR3 bases: TGTGCCAGCAGCGTACCGGGACAAACAAACTATGGCTACACCTTC. The chain employs TRBV5-5 and TRBJ1-2; tentative D call: TRBD1 (6 bases). V was shortened by 4 bases and J by 2 bases, with 15 bases between the two germline ends. The germline CDR1 and CDR2 sequences are SGHKS and YYEKEE (reference sequence). The CDR3 contains 15 residues.